This T cell receptor (beta chain) was profiled in a study of glioma-infiltrating T cells after dendritic cell vaccination. In the study overall: Glioblastoma patients came from Phase I and II dendritic cell vaccination trials. Patients received three intradermal dendritic cell vaccine injections at biweekly intervals.

Time point meaning: after dendritic cell vaccination, including at tumor progression/relapse. No glioblastoma patient carried an isocitrate dehydrogenase mutation. Germline-derived CDR1 and CDR2 are SGHRS and YFSETQ. J lost 5 bases, V lost 1 base, and 6 bases had no gene match. CDR3 size: 16 residues. Clones were sequenced by immunoSEQ multiplex PCR, and TCRdb holds only the in-frame ones, with some missing. This sample has approximately 91,000 clones; about 81% occur once, and the top ten carry approximately 2%. The TCR sequence derives from a human donor with glioblastoma. The chain combines TRBV5-1 with TRBJ2-7; 13 bases are a match to TRBD2. The material sequenced was blood, taken after dendritic cell vaccination. The CDR3 region has the DNA TGCGCCAGCAGCTTGAACGAACTAGCGGGAGGGCACGAGCAGTACGTC. Amino acid sequence: CASSLNELAGGHEQYV.